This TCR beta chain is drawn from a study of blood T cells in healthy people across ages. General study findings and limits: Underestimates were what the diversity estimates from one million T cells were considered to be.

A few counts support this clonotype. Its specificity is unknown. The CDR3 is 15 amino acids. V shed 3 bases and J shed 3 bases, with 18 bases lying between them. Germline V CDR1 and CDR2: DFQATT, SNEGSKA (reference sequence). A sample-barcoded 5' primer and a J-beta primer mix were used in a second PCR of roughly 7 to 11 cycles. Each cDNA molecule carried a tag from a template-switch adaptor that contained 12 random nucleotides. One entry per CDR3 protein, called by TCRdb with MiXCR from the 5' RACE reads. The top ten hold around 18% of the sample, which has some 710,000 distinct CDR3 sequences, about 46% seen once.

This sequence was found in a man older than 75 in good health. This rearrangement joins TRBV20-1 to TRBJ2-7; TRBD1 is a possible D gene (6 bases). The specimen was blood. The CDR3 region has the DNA TGCAGTGCTAGGGGGCCCGGGACATCGAGCTACGAGCAGTACTTC. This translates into CSARGPGTSSYEQYF.